These T cell receptor beta chains were read from a single sample in a study of liver allograft versus peripheral blood T cells. TCRdb analysed the reads with MiXCR anew, one entry per CDR3 protein. The repertoire consists of thousands of distinct CDR3 sequences, with about 15% occurring once and the leading ten covering less than 5%. These receptors all stem from a human patient who had a liver transplant. Some T cells could come from the graft donor. Each CDR3 is given with its conserved first and last residue. The order of the fields is V gene, D gene, CDR3 length, clone size, J gene, CDR3 protein, CDR3 DNA. A D gene is named only where the DNA matches it firmly. Size is omitted from some rows. Given values are once, few, many or a class for expanded clones.

TRBV7-9	TRBD1	14	many	TRBJ2-5	CASSLKQGKETQYF	TGTGCCAGCAGCTTAAAACAGGGGAAAGAGACCCAGTACTTC
TRBV20-1	TRBD1	13	NA	TRBJ2-7	CSALGTGAYEQYF	TGCAGTGCTTTGGGGACAGGGGCCTACGAGCAGTACTTC
TRBV20-1	TRBD1	13	medium-sized	TRBJ1-6	CSARGTADSPLHF	TGCAGTGCTAGGGGGACAGCAGATTCACCCCTCCACTTT
TRBV3-1	TRBD1	15	few	TRBJ1-6	CASSAGGDGNSPLHF	TGTGCCAGCAGCGCAGGGGGCGATGGGAATTCACCCCTCCACTTT
TRBV18	TRBD1	16	medium-sized	TRBJ2-1	CASSRDLRQGYNEQFF	TGTGCCAGCTCACGGGATCTTAGACAGGGTTACAATGAGCAGTTCTTC
TRBV6-1	NA	15	medium-sized	TRBJ1-4	CASSVSRGANEKLFF	TGTGCCAGCAGTGTTTCGAGGGGGGCTAATGAAAAACTGTTTTTT
TRBV24-1	NA	14	NA	TRBJ2-5	CATSQGPLQENQYF	TGTGCCACCAGTCAGGGACCGCTACAAGAGAACCAGTACTTC
TRBV20-1	NA	10	medium-sized	TRBJ1-2	CSAPEYGYTF	TGCAGTGCCCCCGAATATGGCTACACCTTC
TRBV7-9	NA	13	medium-sized	TRBJ2-7	CASSLLTAYEQYF	TGTGCCAGCAGCTTATTAACGGCCTACGAGCAGTACTTC
TRBV20-1	NA	13	few	TRBJ2-3	CSAPRESTDTQYF	TGCAGTGCCCCTAGGGAATCCACAGATACGCAGTATTTT
TRBV29-1	NA	10	many	TRBJ2-5	CSVGGSTQYF	TGCAGCGTTGGGGGAAGTACCCAGTACTTC
TRBV19	NA	15	many	TRBJ2-5	CASSIKRSGGETQYF	TGTGCCAGTAGTATAAAGCGGTCCGGCGGGGAGACCCAGTACTTC
TRBV20-1	TRBD2	16	few	TRBJ2-3	CSAKAGVMVTTDTQYF	TGCAGTGCAAAAGCGGGAGTTATGGTAACGACAGATACGCAGTATTTT
TRBV5-5	TRBD1	15	once	TRBJ2-7	CASSLSSGGWYEQYF	TGTGCCAGCAGCTTGAGTTCAGGGGGCTGGTACGAGCAGTACTTC
TRBV5-1	TRBD1	13	NA	TRBJ1-1	CASSMTGGTEAFF	TGCGCCAGCAGCATGACAGGGGGCACTGAAGCTTTCTTT
TRBV12-3/TRBV12-4	NA	16	medium-sized	TRBJ2-1	CASSLEGGRALDEQFF	TGTGCCAGCAGCCTTGAGGGGGGGAGGGCCTTAGATGAGCAGTTCTTC
TRBV20-1	TRBD2	15	medium-sized	TRBJ2-7	CSAPGLAGGRYEQYF	TGCAGTGCCCCGGGACTAGCGGGAGGGCGGTACGAGCAGTACTTC
TRBV9	TRBD2	18	NA	TRBJ2-3	CASSVMGTSGGVTDTQYF	TGTGCCAGCAGCGTTATGGGGACTAGCGGGGGTGTCACAGATACGCAGTATTTT
TRBV28	TRBD1	15	medium-sized	TRBJ2-3	CASRSHSTGADTQYF	TGTGCCAGCAGGTCCCATTCAACAGGGGCAGATACGCAGTATTTT
TRBV14	NA	16	few	TRBJ2-7	CASSQDLIGATYEQYF	TGTGCCAGCAGCCAAGATCTTATTGGGGCGACATACGAGCAGTACTTC
TRBV3-1	NA	12	NA	TRBJ2-1	CASSHQANEQFF	TGTGCCAGCAGCCACCAAGCCAATGAGCAGTTCTTC
TRBV11-2	NA	13	medium-sized	TRBJ1-3	CASSLYSGNTIYF	TGTGCCAGCAGCTTATATTCTGGAAACACCATATATTTT
TRBV20-1	NA	10	NA	TRBJ2-4	CSAPQDIQYF	TGCAGTGCTCCCCAAGACATTCAGTACTTC
TRBV19	NA	12	medium-sized	TRBJ2-2	CASSRKAGELFF	TGTGCCAGTAGTCGGAAGGCCGGGGAGCTGTTTTTT
TRBV15	NA	11	medium-sized	TRBJ1-5	CATSRGASQHF	TGTGCCACCAGCAGAGGGGCTTCCCAGCATTTT
TRBV27	NA	13	medium-sized	TRBJ2-7	CASAGRGLYEQYF	TGTGCCAGCGCGGGGAGGGGGCTATACGAGCAGTACTTC
TRBV13	NA	13	medium-sized	TRBJ2-5	CASSLPGKETQYF	TGTGCCAGCAGCTTACCGGGAAAAGAGACCCAGTACTTC
TRBV6-1	NA	13	medium-sized	TRBJ2-1	CASTRERYNEQFF	TGTGCCAGCACAAGGGAACGCTACAATGAGCAGTTCTTC
TRBV6-5	NA	14	medium-sized	TRBJ2-4	CASREQLAKNIQYF	TGTGCCAGCAGGGAGCAGCTAGCCAAAAACATTCAGTACTTC
TRBV6-5	NA	12	medium-sized	TRBJ2-1	CASSEAPNEQFF	TGTGCCAGCAGTGAAGCGCCGAATGAGCAGTTCTTC
TRBV19	NA	15	medium-sized	TRBJ2-7	CASSPGAGRASEQYF	TGTGCCAGTAGTCCCGGTGCGGGTAGGGCCTCCGAGCAGTACTTC
TRBV3-1	TRBD1	13	NA	TRBJ2-5	CASSGQVQETQYF	TGTGCCAGCAGCGGACAGGTCCAAGAGACCCAGTACTTC